This entry features one TCR beta chain sequence. Antigen: not known. Libraries were prepared by immunoSEQ multiplex PCR; TCRdb keeps only in-frame clonotypes and omits some of them. The sample has just over 95,000 clones; roughly nine tenths are singletons. Germline lookup yields CDR1 SGHTA and CDR2 FQGNSA. Between the trimmed V and J ends, which lost 1 base and 7 bases, there was a span of 8 bases. The CDR3 sequence is 14 residues long. The sample originates from a study of T cell responses to AZD1222 COVID-19 vaccine. Study outcomes and limitations: Researchers report vaccine-associated CD4 TCRs spanning spike, with dominance at 160-218 and 743-854. Seropositive status at baseline applied to only a handful of AZD1222 recipients.

The receptor was derived from an adult in good health. The chain has TRBV7-2 and TRBJ1-6; no clear D gene. The input for sequencing was peripheral blood, taken on day 0 of AZD1222 vaccination. CDR3 sequence: CASSLESANSPLHF. CDR3 nucleotides: TGTGCCAGCAGCTTAGAGTCGGCCAATTCACCCCTCCACTTT.